The 29 T cell receptor beta chains presented below share a single source sample, sequenced in a study of cytomegalovirus exposure and HLA in healthy donors. The PCR had 60 Vbeta and 13 Jbeta primers. The assay was immunoSEQ multiplex PCR, and TCRdb's table has in-frame clones only and misses some. The sample lists some 160,000 clones, over 60% occurring once. Sequenced material: PBMCs. These receptors all stem from a man aged 40-49 years in good health and CMV-seronegative.

Here the CDR3 reads CAISEGQGQSYEQYF. Here the CDR3 DNA reads TGTGCCATCTCAGAAGGACAGGGGCAATCCTACGAGCAGTACTTC. The rearrangement links TRBV10-3 to TRBJ2-5; 9 positions match TRBD1. The DNA end favors TRBJ2-7, so the J call may be wrong. The CDR3 extends over 15 amino acids. Per germline, CDR1 ENHRY and CDR2 SYGVKD.

The chain combines TRBV6-6 with TRBJ1-2; possible D gene TRBD1, 6 bases. Germline V gene lookup returns CDR1 MNHNY and CDR2 SVGAGI (reference sequence). The CDR3 covers 14 residues. Trimming pared 0 bases from V and 8 bases from J, leaving 13 bases between. The CDR3 region has the DNA TGTGCCAGCAGTTACTCCCAGGACAGTGGAGGCTACACCTTC. This codes for CASSYSQDSGGYTF.

This chain links TRBV18 with TRBJ2-5; the D gene is possibly TRBD2 (5 bases). The germline CDR1 and CDR2 sequences are KGHSH and LQKENI. V lost 5 bases, J lost 7 bases, and 14 bases lay in between. This CDR3 comprises 13 residues. CDR3 region: CASSDVEVGTQYF. The CDR3 bases are TGTGCCAGCTCAGACGTGGAGGTGGGGACCCAGTACTTC.

The rearrangement joins TRBV7-6 to TRBJ2-7; 9 positions agree with TRBD1. Germline V gene lookup returns CDR1 SGHVS and CDR2 FNYEAQ. The V and J ends lost 5 bases and 1 base, in that order; junction bases with no gene match: 3. The CDR3 covers 14 residues. In DNA form, the CDR3 reads TGTGCCAGCAGCAAGGGGACAGGGTCCTACGAGCAGTACTTC. Translated, it gives CASSKGTGSYEQYF. Full variable domain (rest looked up from reference TRBV7-6 and TRBJ2-7): GAGVSQSPRYKVTKRGQDVALRCDPISGHVSLYWYRQALGQGPEFLTYFNYEAQQDKSGLPNDRFSAERPEGSISTLTIQRTEQRDSAMYRCASSKGTGSYEQYFGPGTRLTVT.

The chain carries TRBV11-2 and TRBJ2-7, with D possibly matching TRBD2 (5 bases). CDR1 is SGHAT and CDR2 is FQNNGV in the germline V gene. The CDR3 has 13 residues. Trimming shortened V by 3 bases and J by 5 bases, and 11 bases separated the two germline ends. The CDR3 spells CASSFNPGNEQYF. CDR3 in DNA: TGTGCCAGCAGCTTTAACCCCGGGAACGAGCAGTACTTC.

This rearrangement joins TRBV9 to TRBJ2-4, with unresolved D. Trimming shortened V by 3 bases and J by 0 bases, and 13 bases separated the two germline ends. CDR1 and CDR2 (germline): SGDLS, YYNGEE. The CDR3 runs to 16 residues. The CDR3 spells CASSATSHLAKNIQYF. CDR3 nucleotide sequence: TGTGCCAGCAGCGCGACATCCCACCTAGCCAAAAACATTCAGTACTTC.

This clone was detected only a few times. The chain couples TRBV6-1 to TRBJ2-5; weak D call: TRBD1 (5 bases). The J call may be mistaken, given a closer DNA end match to TRBJ2-7. The CDR3 covers 13 residues. The germline gives CDR1 MNHNS, CDR2 SASEGT. In DNA form, the CDR3 reads TGTGCCAGCAGGAATCCAGGGATGGACGAGCAGTACTTC. Its protein is CASRNPGMDEQYF.

This clone appeared a few times. This chain links TRBV5-1 with TRBJ2-2, with 7 bases fitting TRBD1. Germline CDR1 reads SGHRS; CDR2 reads YFSETQ. The ends lost 9 bases at V and 3 bases at J; junction bases unmatched: 8. The CDR3 loop spans 14 amino acids. CDR3 protein: CATARDSYTGELFF. The CDR3 DNA is TGCGCCACTGCCCGGGACAGCTACACCGGGGAGCTGTTTTTT.

The chain couples TRBV19 to TRBJ1-3, with 11 bases aligning to TRBD1. The CDR3 is 15 amino acids. The V gene's germline CDR1 is LNHDA and CDR2 SQIVND (reference sequence). J lost 3 bases, V lost 5 bases, and 3 bases had no gene match. The DNA of the CDR3 is TGTGCCAGTAGTGGGACAGGGGGGGGTGGAAACACCATATATTTT. Amino acids: CASSGTGGGGNTIYF.

The chain employs TRBV27 and TRBJ1-1; D perhaps matches TRBD1 (6 bases). The CDR3 spans 15 residues. The germline V and J ends were trimmed by 5 bases and 2 bases, with 15 bases remaining between them. Germline values: CDR1 MNHEY, CDR2 SMNVEV (reference sequence). This CDR3 reads CASSLTGQINTEAFF. The CDR3 DNA reads TGTGCCAGCAGTCTGACCGGACAGATTAACACTGAAGCTTTCTTT.

The chain uses TRBV6-6 and TRBJ1-2, with 7 nucleotides matching TRBD1. Trimming cost V 5 bases and J 1 base; bases outside gene matches: 7. This CDR3 region has 15 residues. CDR1 and CDR2 (germline): MNHNY, SVGAGI (reference sequence). CDR3 residues: CASSTSGTDNYGYTF. CDR3 nucleotide sequence: TGTGCCAGCAGTACATCCGGGACAGATAACTATGGCTACACCTTC.

The V call is TRBV7-8, the J call TRBJ2-5, with 9 nucleotides matching TRBD1. The closer fit of TRBJ2-7 to the DNA end suggests the J call may be wrong. Germline CDR1 SGHVS, CDR2 FQNEAQ. The CDR3 is 15 residues long. This CDR3 reads CASSPAGQGPYEQYF. The CDR3 DNA reads as TGTGCCAGCAGCCCAGCGGGACAGGGCCCTTACGAGCAGTACTTC.

The rearrangement uses TRBV29-1 and TRBJ1-4, with D tentatively TRBD1 (5 bases). Germline V gene data show CDR1 as SQVTM and CDR2 as ANQGSEA. The ends were cut back, 0 bases at V and 7 bases at J, with 12 bases in the middle. The CDR3 has 14 amino acids. CDR3 sequence: CSVEEGGAGEKLFF. The CDR3 bases are TGCAGCGTTGAAGAAGGAGGGGCGGGTGAAAAACTGTTTTTT.

This sequence joins TRBV21-1 and TRBJ2-1; the table gives TRBD1 as D, unverified against the DNA. TRBV21-1 is designated a pseudogene. This CDR3 is built from 18 residues. The CDR3 region is CASSAQRLGGTVVCEQFF. The DNA of the CDR3 is TGTGCCAGCAGCGCACAAAGGCTAGGAGGGACAGTTGTATGTGAGCAGTTCTTC.

This chain joins TRBV9 and TRBJ1-3, with no clear D. From germline, CDR1 is SGDLS and CDR2 YYNGEE. This CDR3 comprises 15 residues. The V end lost 5 bases, the J end lost 0 bases, and 12 bases lay between the germline ends. The CDR3 DNA reads TGTGCCAGCAGTGACGAGGGCCTCTCTGGAAACACCATATATTTT. It specifies CASSDEGLSGNTIYF.

This clone occurred once. The chain has TRBV5-1 and TRBJ2-7, with D hard to call. The V end lost 0 bases, the J end lost 6 bases, and 13 bases lay between the germline ends. This CDR3 comprises 14 residues. CDR1 is SGHRS, CDR2 YFSETQ, per germline. As DNA, the CDR3 is TGCGCCAGCAGCTTGGCTCCAGAAATTGCCGAGCAGTACTTC. Protein product: CASSLAPEIAEQYF.

The CDR3 DNA reads TGTGCCAGCAGTTACTCGAAGCTGAGGGAGACCCAGTACTTC. Its protein product is CASSYSKLRETQYF. This chain links TRBV6-6 with TRBJ2-5; D gene uncertain. The germline V and J ends were trimmed by 0 bases and 5 bases, with 10 bases remaining between them. CDR3 length equals 14 residues. The germline CDR1 and CDR2 sequences are MNHNY and SVGAGI (reference sequence).

The V call is TRBV7-9, the J call TRBJ1-5; 10 nucleotides match TRBD1. The CDR3 covers 15 residues. Germline values: CDR1 SEHNR, CDR2 FQNEAQ (reference sequence). The V gene end was trimmed by 6 bases and the J gene end by 2 bases; junction bases not matched to a gene: 4. The CDR3 bases are TGTGCCAGCAGTCGACAGGGGGCAGGCAATCAGCCCCAGCATTTT. It yields the protein CASSRQGAGNQPQHF.

The chain couples TRBV12-5 to TRBJ1-1; TRBD1 matches 7 bases. The CDR3 is made up of 14 amino acids. After removal of 5 bases from V and 1 base from J, the junction contained 4 bases not matched to a gene. Germline V lookup: CDR1 LGHNT, CDR2 FRNRAP. This chain's CDR3 is CASGGGQKNTEAFF. The CDR3 region has the DNA TGTGCTAGTGGTGGGGGACAGAAGAACACTGAAGCTTTCTTT.

V usage is TRBV11-3 and J usage is TRBJ2-3; 14 bases are shared with TRBD2. The CDR3 is made up of 17 amino acids. V lost 3 bases, J lost 3 bases, and 5 bases stayed unmatched. Germline-derived CDR1 and CDR2 are SGHNT and YENEEA. The CDR3 is CASSLGTSGRSTDTQYF. The CDR3 nucleotides read TGTGCCAGCAGCTTGGGGACTAGCGGGAGAAGTACAGATACGCAGTATTTT.

This clone was seen a handful of times. In nucleotides, the CDR3 is TGTGCCAGCAGCTTATTTGGGGAGGCGCAGTATTTT. Amino acids: CASSLFGEAQYF. The V call is TRBV7-2, the J call TRBJ2-3; the D gene is possibly TRBD2 (6 bases). V lost 2 bases to trimming and J lost 10 bases, with 10 bases between them. The CDR3 loop spans 12 amino acids. Germline V gene lookup returns CDR1 SGHTA and CDR2 FQGNSA.

This chain links TRBV10-3 with TRBJ1-1, with TRBD1 identical over 8 bases. After removal of 2 bases from V and 4 bases from J, the junction contained 9 bases not matched to a gene. The CDR3 extends over 16 amino acids. Germline CDR1 and CDR2: ENHRY and SYGVKD. The CDR3 reads CAISEATPGGVTEAFF. CDR3 nucleotides: TGTGCCATCAGTGAGGCTACTCCAGGGGGCGTCACTGAAGCTTTCTTT.

This chain joins TRBV18 and TRBJ2-2; D is ambiguous. CDR3 length equals 17 residues. With 3 bases removed from V and 1 base from J, the gap between germline ends came to 15 bases. Germline CDR1 reads KGHSH; CDR2 reads LQKENI. The CDR3 loop reads CASSPNLVRRNTGELFF. Written as DNA, the CDR3 is TGTGCCAGCTCACCTAACCTGGTGAGGAGGAACACCGGGGAGCTGTTTTTT.

This clone was seen once. CDR3 amino acids: CASSEVVAGELFF. For the CDR3, the DNA is TGTGCCAGCAGTGAAGTAGTGGCCGGGGAGCTGTTTTTT. V and J are TRBV25-1 and TRBJ2-2; no definite D call. There are 13 residues in the CDR3. Trimming took 2 bases from V and 6 from J, leaving 7 bases between them. Germline V CDR1 and CDR2: MGHDK, SYGVNS. The full variable domain, its missing parts supplied by reference TRBV25-1 and TRBJ2-2, is EADIYQTPRYLVIGTGKKITLECSQTMGHDKMYWYQQDPGMELHLIHYSYGVNSTEKGDLSSESTVSRIRTEHFPLTLESARPSHTSQYLCASSEVVAGELFFGEGSRLTVL.

CDR3 region: CAISESSVSGTSNEKLFF. The DNA of the CDR3 is TGTGCCATCAGTGAGTCCAGTGTGAGCGGAACGAGTAATGAAAAACTGTTTTTT. The rearrangement uses TRBV10-3 and TRBJ1-4, with D uncertain. Germline V lookup: CDR1 ENHRY, CDR2 SYGVKD. CDR3 length equals 18 residues. Deletions cut 0 bases from V and 4 bases from J, with 18 bases between.

This clone occurred once. The J gene is TRBJ1-4, the V gene TRBV7-9; TRBD1 matches 8 bases. Trimming removed 2 bases from V and 0 bases from J; junction bases left unmatched: 11. Germline V gene lookup returns CDR1 SEHNR and CDR2 FQNEAQ (reference sequence). This CDR3 is built from 19 residues. The CDR3 loop is CASSLSGTGYYATNEKLFF. The CDR3 DNA reads as TGTGCCAGCAGCTTAAGTGGGACAGGATATTACGCAACTAATGAAAAACTGTTTTTT.

This clone came up a few times. The chain carries TRBV6-4 and TRBJ2-1; TRBD2 aligns across 10 bases. V shed 2 bases and J 8 bases; nucleotides not matched to a gene: 6. CDR1 MRHNA and CDR2 SNTAGT come from the germline V gene. The CDR3 consists of 15 residues. CDR3 loop: CASSDLSGGSDEQFF. The CDR3 region has the DNA TGTGCCAGCAGTGACCTTAGCGGGGGGAGCGATGAGCAGTTCTTC.

This clone was observed a single time. The chain joins TRBV5-1 to TRBJ1-4, with D perhaps matching TRBD1 (6 bases). Germline values: CDR1 SGHRS, CDR2 YFSETQ. V lost 3 bases and J 2 bases, leaving 8 bases between the germline ends. This CDR3 is 14 amino acids long. CDR3 nucleotide sequence: TGCGCCAGCAGCTGGGACAACACTAATGAAAAACTGTTTTTT. Translated: CASSWDNTNEKLFF.

The rearrangement joins TRBV4-3 to TRBJ1-3; tentatively, D is TRBD1 (5 bases). V was cut by 0 bases and J by 3 bases, with 9 bases left in between. The CDR3 extends over 15 amino acids. Germline lookup yields CDR1 LGHNA and CDR2 YSLEER. CDR3: CASSQDGAGGNTIYF. In nucleotides, the CDR3 is TGCGCCAGCAGCCAAGATGGGGCAGGTGGAAACACCATATATTTT.